This T cell receptor beta chain was obtained from a study of neurological immune-mediated disorders. This clonotype appeared many times. TCRdb used MiXCR to reprocess the 5' RACE reads, holding one entry per CDR3 protein. In the table there are 50,000 to 55,000 distinct CDR3 sequences, roughly 3.8% of which are singletons. Trimming cost V 3 bases and J 6 bases, with 20 bases left between them. The CDR3 spans 17 residues. Germline loops: CDR1 MGHRA, CDR2 YSYEKL. The V gene is TRBV4-1, the J gene TRBJ2-2; D is perhaps TRBD2 (5 bases). The clonotype originates from a man aged 55 to 69 with multiple sclerosis. The sequenced sample was PBMCs. This CDR3 reads CASSHKPGNPPAGELFF. CDR3 coding DNA: TGCGCCAGCAGCCATAAGCCGGGAAACCCCCCGGCCGGGGAGCTGTTTTTT.